Shown below are 30 T cell receptor beta chains from a single sample sequenced in a study of blood T cell repertoires in COVID-19. Produced via immunoSEQ multiplex PCR; TCRdb's table is partial and in-frame only. The profile shows about 260,000 clones, more than 75% of them singletons. The sequencing input was peripheral blood. The origin of the receptors is a woman between 40 and 50 years old who had recovered from COVID-19.

The chain has TRBV12-3 or TRBV12-4 and TRBJ1-2, with D perhaps matching TRBD1 (6 bases). V lost 9 bases and J 4 bases, leaving 15 bases between the germline ends. This CDR3 spans 13 amino acids. CDR3 loop: CASGTSGAYGYTF. Here the CDR3 DNA reads TGTGCCAGTGGGACGTCAGGGGCCTATGGCTACACCTTC.

The chain employs TRBV27 and TRBJ2-1; 13 positions agree with TRBD2. Germline V lookup: CDR1 MNHEY, CDR2 SMNVEV (reference sequence). After removal of 5 bases from V and 6 bases from J, the junction contained 13 bases not matched to a gene. This CDR3 region has 18 residues. The CDR3 sequence is CASSPGTSGVGGLNEQFF. Here the CDR3 DNA reads TGTGCCAGCAGTCCAGGGACTAGCGGGGTGGGGGGGCTCAATGAGCAGTTCTTC.

A remark on this clone: In the same sample, other DNA sequences code for this CDR3. The chain joins TRBV6-5 to TRBJ2-7; 10 bases line up with TRBD1. The CDR3 consists of 13 residues. The V gene's germline CDR1 is MNHEY and CDR2 SVGAGI. Trimming removed 5 bases from V and 4 bases from J; junction bases left unmatched: 2. The CDR3 DNA reads TGTGCCAGCAGTAGGGACAGGGGTTACGAGCAGTACTTC. Translating it yields CASSRDRGYEQYF.

J is TRBJ2-1 and V is TRBV5-1; 8 nucleotides agree with TRBD2. Germline values: CDR1 SGHRS, CDR2 YFSETQ. The length of the CDR3 is 16 residues. J was trimmed by 8 bases and V by 4 bases; bases with no gene match: 14. The CDR3 protein is CASSPTLSGVIYEQFF. CDR3 bases: TGCGCCAGCAGCCCTACACTTAGCGGGGTCATCTATGAGCAGTTCTTC.

This chain connects TRBV19 to TRBJ1-2; D is unclear. Trimming took off 3 bases at V and 2 bases at J, with 7 bases between the two ends. Germline loops: CDR1 LNHDA, CDR2 SQIVND (reference sequence). The CDR3 runs 13 residues. CDR3 region: CASSIGVNYGYTF. The DNA for the CDR3 is TGTGCCAGTAGTATCGGGGTAAACTATGGCTACACCTTC.

This sequence joins TRBV7-2 and TRBJ2-5; 9 positions match TRBD1. V lost 5 bases, J lost 3 bases, and 1 base stayed unmatched. CDR3 length: 13 residues. The germline gives CDR1 SGHTA, CDR2 FQGNSA. The CDR3 here is CASSRDREETQYF. CDR3 nucleotide sequence: TGTGCCAGCAGCAGGGACAGGGAAGAGACCCAGTACTTC.

The chain couples TRBV12-5 to TRBJ1-1; the D is unclear. From germline, CDR1 is LGHNT and CDR2 FRNRAP. This CDR3 contains 14 residues. V gave up 3 bases and J gave up 6 bases, with 14 bases separating them. The CDR3 DNA is TGTGCTAGTGGTTTACGCTTGGAGGCGGCTGAAGCTTTCTTT. It codes for CASGLRLEAAEAFF.

The gene calls are TRBV6-5 and TRBJ2-5; D ambiguous. CDR3 size: 12 residues. Germline-derived CDR1 and CDR2 are MNHEY and SVGAGI. Trimming stripped 6 bases from V and 5 bases from J, with 10 bases between. CDR3 in DNA: TGTGCCAGCAGCCCGCCCGGGGAGACCCAGTACTTC. It codes for CASSPPGETQYF.

This chain uses TRBV30 with TRBJ1-1; D not certain. Germline values: CDR1 GTSNPN, CDR2 SVGIG (reference sequence). Trimming took 0 bases from V and 4 from J, leaving 12 bases between them. The CDR3 is 14 residues long. The DNA of the CDR3 is TGTGCCTGGAGTGTAAGCGGCTCGGGCACTGAAGCTTTCTTT. It translates to CAWSVSGSGTEAFF.

This chain links TRBV5-1 with TRBJ1-1; possibly TRBD1 for D (5 bases). This CDR3 is 13 amino acids long. Germline V gene data show CDR1 as SGHRS and CDR2 as YFSETQ. The V and J ends lost 0 bases and 7 bases respectively, with 10 bases between them. The CDR3 bases are TGCGCCAGCAGCTTGGGCAGGGCAGATGAAGCTTTCTTT. Translating gives CASSLGRADEAFF.

This clone occurred once. V gene TRBV6-5 combines with J gene TRBJ1-3; D is undetermined. CDR3 length: 11 residues. Looked up from germline, CDR1 is MNHEY and CDR2 is SVGAGI. V was trimmed by 8 bases and J by 4 bases, leaving 6 bases between them. CDR3 residues: CASFGGNTIYF. The CDR3 DNA reads as TGTGCCAGCTTTGGCGGAAACACCATATATTTT.

The gene calls are TRBV7-9 and TRBJ2-7; 7 positions match TRBD1. The V segment lost 5 bases and the J segment 3 bases; nucleotides outside the gene matches: 10. Germline CDR1 and CDR2: SEHNR and FQNEAQ (reference sequence). The CDR3 consists of 15 residues. CDR3 residues: CASSPYGTDYYEQYF. The CDR3, as DNA: TGTGCCAGCAGCCCCTACGGGACAGACTACTACGAGCAGTACTTC.

The gene calls are TRBV2 and TRBJ1-1; 8 nucleotides line up with TRBD1. Trimming cost V 7 bases and J 3 bases; bases outside gene matches: 7. The CDR3 is 14 amino acids. The V gene's germline CDR1 is SNHLY and CDR2 FYNNEI. The CDR3 here is CASIQTGADTEAFF. The CDR3 DNA sequence: TGTGCCAGCATCCAGACAGGGGCGGACACTGAAGCTTTCTTT.

This clone was seen only once. The rearrangement uses TRBV5-1 and TRBJ2-1; TRBD2 matches 10 bases. This CDR3 region has 15 residues. Trimming removed 3 bases from V and 2 bases from J; junction bases left unmatched: 2. CDR1 and CDR2 from the germline V gene are SGHRS and YFSETQ. The CDR3 coding sequence is TGCGCCAGCAGCTGGAGCGGGGGGGCCTACAATGAGCAGTTCTTC. Its protein product is CASSWSGGAYNEQFF.

The rearrangement joins TRBV19 to TRBJ1-1; the D gene is possibly TRBD1 (6 bases). This CDR3 has 14 residues. Germline assignment: CDR1 LNHDA and CDR2 SQIVND (reference sequence). Trimming removed 4 bases at V and 6 bases at J, with 15 bases between. Here the CDR3 reads CASSRNREIPEAFF. CDR3 in DNA: TGTGCCAGTAGTAGGAACAGGGAGATACCTGAAGCTTTCTTT.

The V and J genes are TRBV27 and TRBJ1-1; D ambiguous. This CDR3 spans 14 amino acids. The germline V gene encodes CDR1 MNHEY and CDR2 SMNVEV (reference sequence). Trimming pared 3 bases from V and 4 bases from J, leaving 12 bases between. This chain's CDR3 is CASSFSGVGTEAFF. The CDR3 nucleotides read TGTGCCAGCAGTTTCTCAGGTGTTGGCACTGAAGCTTTCTTT.

V usage is TRBV7-6 and J usage is TRBJ2-7, with 9 bases fitting TRBD1. V gave up 0 bases and J gave up 2 bases; unmatched junction bases: 2. The length of the CDR3 is 15 residues. Germline lookup yields CDR1 SGHVS and CDR2 FNYEAQ. CDR3 nucleotides: TGTGCCAGCAGCTTAGCCGGGACAGGGCCCTACGAGCAGTACTTC. Translating gives CASSLAGTGPYEQYF.

The chain couples TRBV10-2 to TRBJ1-5, with 9 nucleotides matching TRBD1. The CDR3 runs to 15 residues. The trim removed 5 bases at V and 6 bases at J, leaving 8 bases unmatched. CDR1 is WSHSY, CDR2 SAAADI, per germline. The CDR3 here is CASSRGQGGSQPQHF. The CDR3 DNA sequence: TGCGCCAGCAGTAGGGGACAGGGAGGCAGTCAGCCCCAGCATTTT.

V gene TRBV4-2 combines with J gene TRBJ2-3; D is unresolved. With 0 bases removed from V and 2 bases from J, the gap between germline ends came to 9 bases. The CDR3 loop spans 15 amino acids. Germline assignment: CDR1 LGHNA and CDR2 YNFKEQ. The CDR3 region is CASSQDRQATDTQYF. The CDR3, as DNA: TGTGCCAGCAGCCAAGATCGGCAGGCCACAGATACGCAGTATTTT.

Notes on this clone: One end of the junction does not line up with germline, which may come from a read error. The genes are TRBV7-3 and TRBJ2-1, with 8 nucleotides matching TRBD1. CDR3 length: 15 residues. The germline V gene encodes CDR1 SGHTA and CDR2 FQGTGA. This chain's CDR3 is CASSLTGTGINEQFF. CDR3 DNA: TGTGCCAGCAGCCTAACCGGGACAGGTATCAATGAGCAGTTCTTC.

Here the CDR3 DNA reads TGTGCCAGCAGTGAAGCTAGCCAGTCCAGAGAGACCCAGTACTTC. This translates into CASSEASQSRETQYF. J is TRBJ2-5 and V is TRBV2, with D hard to call. The CDR3 length is 15 residues. Germline CDR1 SNHLY, CDR2 FYNNEI. V dropped 0 bases and J dropped 4 bases, with 12 bases sitting between them.

The V and J genes are TRBV6-5 and TRBJ1-1; TRBD1 matches at 9 bases. Trimming took 5 bases from V and 5 from J; bases not matched to a gene: 9. Germline V gene sequence: CDR1 MNHEY, CDR2 SVGAGI. This CDR3 spans 15 amino acids. This CDR3 is CASSQLGTGKTEAFF. CDR3 DNA: TGTGCCAGCAGTCAACTCGGGACAGGGAAGACTGAAGCTTTCTTT.

The chain is built from TRBV11-2 and TRBJ2-7; D is ambiguous. The CDR3 sequence is 13 residues long. Per germline, CDR1 SGHAT and CDR2 FQNNGV. With 1 base removed from V and 2 bases from J, the gap between germline ends came to 6 bases. In DNA form, the CDR3 reads TGTGCCAGCAGCTTAGTACTAACCTACGAGCAGTACTTC. Translating gives CASSLVLTYEQYF.

The rearrangement uses TRBV18 and TRBJ1-2; D uncertain. The germline V gene encodes CDR1 KGHSH and CDR2 LQKENI. This CDR3 spans 15 amino acids. V was pared by 3 bases and J by 7 bases, with 18 bases between. CDR3 region: CASSPVPRATGGYTF. CDR3 coding DNA: TGTGCCAGCTCACCCGTTCCGCGGGCGACTGGTGGCTACACCTTC.

The chain couples TRBV30 to TRBJ2-1; 9 positions agree with TRBD2. The CDR3 has 15 residues. V lost 2 bases, J lost 8 bases, and 10 bases stayed unmatched. The germline gives CDR1 GTSNPN, CDR2 SVGIG (reference sequence). The CDR3 DNA is TGTGCCTGGAGTCTTCTGGGCGGGGGGGCCTATGAGCAGTTCTTC. Residues: CAWSLLGGGAYEQFF.

V is TRBV2 and J is TRBJ1-3, with D hard to call. Germline lookup yields CDR1 SNHLY and CDR2 FYNNEI. The V end lost 6 bases, the J end lost 4 bases, and 10 bases lay between the germline ends. This CDR3 spans 13 amino acids. The CDR3 DNA follows: TGTGCCAGCAGGTTACGGAGCGGAAACACCATATATTTT. Its translation: CASRLRSGNTIYF.

The chain carries TRBV7-9 and TRBJ1-1, with 10 bases matching TRBD1. Losses at the gene ends were 1 base for V and 3 bases for J; bases not matched to a gene: 2. The V gene's germline CDR1 is SEHNR and CDR2 FQNEAQ (reference sequence). The CDR3 spans 15 residues. The CDR3 coding sequence is TGTGCCAGCAGCTTAGGGGACAGGGGATACACTGAAGCTTTCTTT. Amino acids: CASSLGDRGYTEAFF. The complete variable domain, with remaining parts taken from reference TRBV7-9 and TRBJ1-1, reads DTGVSQNPRHKITKRGQNVTFRCDPISEHNRLYWYRQTLGQGPEFLTYFQNEAQLEKSRLLSDRFSAERPKGSFSTLEIQRTEQGDSAMYLCASSLGDRGYTEAFFGQGTRLTVV.

CDR3 loop: CASSRGGLILRAQYF. The CDR3 DNA follows: TGTGCCAGCTCGAGGGGGGGACTGATCCTTCGGGCGCAGTATTTT. This chain uses TRBV2 with TRBJ2-3; possibly TRBD2 for D (7 bases). The ends were cut back, 8 bases at V and 10 bases at J, with 25 bases in the middle. The CDR3 runs 15 residues. Germline CDR1 is SNHLY and CDR2 is FYNNEI.

CDR3 sequence (DNA): TGTGCCAGCAGGAACGGGACAGACCAAAACACCATATATTTT. Its translation is CASRNGTDQNTIYF. The rearrangement links TRBV6-6 to TRBJ1-3; 7 bases fit TRBD1. The V gene end was trimmed by 6 bases and the J gene end by 6 bases; junction bases not matched to a gene: 8. There are 14 residues in the CDR3. Germline V gene sequence: CDR1 MNHNY, CDR2 SVGAGI (reference sequence).

The J gene is TRBJ1-4, the V gene TRBV18; a weak D match, TRBD1 (6 bases). CDR1 is KGHSH, CDR2 LQKENI, per germline. The CDR3 covers 17 residues. V was cut by 1 base and J by 1 base, with 13 bases left in between. The CDR3 coding sequence is TGTGCCAGCTCACCACAATCGATACAGGGAACTAATGAAAAACTGTTTTTT. Amino acid sequence: CASSPQSIQGTNEKLFF.